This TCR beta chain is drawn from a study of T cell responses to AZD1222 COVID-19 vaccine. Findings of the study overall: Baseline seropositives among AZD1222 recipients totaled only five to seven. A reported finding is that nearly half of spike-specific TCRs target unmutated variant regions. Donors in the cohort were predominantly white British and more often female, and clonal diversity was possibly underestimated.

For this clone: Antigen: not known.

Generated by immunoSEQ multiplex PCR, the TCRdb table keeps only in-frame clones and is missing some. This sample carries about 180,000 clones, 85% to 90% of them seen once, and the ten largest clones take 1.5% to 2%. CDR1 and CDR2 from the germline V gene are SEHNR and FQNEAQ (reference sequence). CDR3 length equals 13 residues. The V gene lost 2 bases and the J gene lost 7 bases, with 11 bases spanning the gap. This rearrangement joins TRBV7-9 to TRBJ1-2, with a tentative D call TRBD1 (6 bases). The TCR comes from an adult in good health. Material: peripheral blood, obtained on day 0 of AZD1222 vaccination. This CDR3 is CASSLPGAFGYTF. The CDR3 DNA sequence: TGTGCCAGCAGCTTACCGGGGGCGTTTGGCTACACCTTC.